This T cell receptor beta chain derives from a study of cytomegalovirus exposure and HLA in healthy donors. The study, taken as a whole, reports: Within an earlier analysis, most TCR beta V segments proved productive either about 90% or about 30% of the time.

This PCR relied on a set of 60 Vbeta primers and 13 Jbeta primers. Measured with immunoSEQ multiplex PCR; TCRdb has only the in-frame clones, and not every one. The data hold more than 200,000 clones, with around three quarters observed a single time. The CDR3 covers 13 residues. Germline CDR1 reads SEHNR; CDR2 reads FQNEAQ (reference sequence). Unmatched junction bases numbered 3, after V lost 5 bases and J lost 8 bases. With regard to this clone: Antigen unknown.

This receptor was obtained from a man aged 35-49 years in good health and CMV-seronegative. The chain carries TRBV7-9 and TRBJ1-4; TRBD1 aligns across 9 bases. Sequences were obtained from PBMCs. The CDR3 DNA sequence: TGTGCCAGCAGCCGGACAGGGGAGGAAAAACTGTTTTTT. Translating gives CASSRTGEEKLFF.